The source of this T cell receptor beta chain is a study of cytomegalovirus exposure and HLA in healthy donors. Whole-study results and caveats: For most TCR beta V segments, an earlier analysis put the productive rate at about 87% or about 30% of the time. In a later analysis, TCR beta V- and J-gene trimming showed a link to a missense DCLRE1C variant. A later analysis reportedly found fewer N-insertions in an Asian-associated ancestry cluster than the approximately 670-donor mean.

PCR used 60 Vbeta primers and 13 Jbeta primers. Some clones are missing from TCRdb's copy, which holds only in-frame ones; the method was immunoSEQ multiplex PCR. This sample's table has 70,000 to 75,000 clones. A note on this clone: Its antigen is unknown.

The CDR3 is 15 residues long. CDR1 LNHDA and CDR2 SQIVND come from the germline V gene (reference sequence). J gave up 3 bases and V 5 bases, and 9 bases lay outside the gene matches. This clonotype originated in a female donor in good health and CMV-seropositive. Sequenced sample: PBMCs. The gene calls are TRBV19 and TRBJ2-5; 7 nucleotides match TRBD2. CDR3 sequence reads: CASSLTGLVEETQYF. CDR3 in DNA: TGTGCCAGTAGTCTCACAGGACTAGTGGAAGAGACCCAGTACTTC. Variable domain in full (rest from reference TRBV19 and TRBJ2-5): DGGITQSPKYLFRKEGQNVTLSCEQNLNHDAMYWYRQDPGQGLRLIYYSQIVNDFQKGDIAEGYSVSREKKESFPLTVTSAQKNPTAFYLCASSLTGLVEETQYFGPGTRLLVL.